This passage covers 18 T cell receptor beta chains from one sample sequenced in a study of T cells after yellow fever vaccination. TCRdb passed the 5' RACE reads through MiXCR, listing each CDR3 protein once. In the table there are around 590,000 distinct CDR3 sequences, more than 9% of which are singletons. The sample here was PBMCs, taken on the day of the yellow fever booster vaccination. Receptors originate from a young man who received the YFV17D yellow fever vaccine.

This clonotype was seen only a few times. The chain carries TRBV21-1 and TRBJ1-1; the tabulated D call, TRBD1, remains unverified against the DNA. TRBV21-1 is a pseudogene locus. CDR3 size: 14 residues. CDR3 sequence reads: CASSKKVGGTEAFF. In DNA form, the CDR3 reads TGTGCCAGCAGCAAAAAAGTTGGGGGAACTGAAGCTTTCTTT.

This clonotype was seen a handful of times. CDR3 in amino acids: CASYGGDRGYEQYF. The CDR3 DNA follows: TGTGCCAGTTACGGAGGGGACAGGGGCTACGAGCAGTACTTC. This chain joins TRBV27 and TRBJ2-7, with 10 positions matching TRBD1. V gave up 9 bases and J gave up 3 bases; unmatched junction bases: 8. The CDR3 sequence is 14 residues long. The germline V gene has CDR1 MNHEY and CDR2 SMNVEV (reference sequence).

This clonotype has just a few counts. V and J are TRBV12-3 or TRBV12-4 and TRBJ1-4; D unresolved. Trimming removed 4 bases at V and 0 bases at J, with 9 bases between. CDR3 length: 15 amino acids. This CDR3 is CASSWREATNEKLFF. CDR3 in DNA: TGTGCCAGCAGTTGGAGAGAAGCAACTAATGAAAAACTGTTTTTT.

The V call is TRBV5-6, the J call TRBJ1-6, with D possibly matching TRBD1 (6 bases). Germline CDR1 and CDR2: SGHDT and YYEEEE. This CDR3 contains 16 residues. The V end lost 4 bases, the J end lost 7 bases, and 18 bases lay between the germline ends. CDR3 coding DNA: TGTGCCAGCAGCCTAGAGACCGGGACATCGAATTCACCCCTCCACTTT. Translating it yields CASSLETGTSNSPLHF.

This clonotype has a handful of counts. The rearrangement joins TRBV20-1 to TRBJ1-5; no firm D call. The CDR3 is made up of 14 amino acids. The germline V gene encodes CDR1 DFQATT and CDR2 SNEGSKA (reference sequence). With 1 base removed from V and 3 bases from J, the gap between germline ends came to 10 bases. In nucleotides, the CDR3 is TGCAGTGCTAGAGGAAGCGGCAACAATCAGCCCCAGCATTTT. Amino acids: CSARGSGNNQPQHF.

The chain is built from TRBV10-2 and TRBJ2-7; TRBD2 might be the D (6 bases). Germline assignment: CDR1 WSHSY and CDR2 SAAADI. This CDR3 is 15 amino acids long. V dropped 5 bases and J dropped 4 bases, with 18 bases sitting between them. CDR3 DNA: TGCGCCAGCAGTAATAAGCGGGTCCTGTCTTACGAGCAGTACTTC. The encoded protein is CASSNKRVLSYEQYF.

The chain uses TRBV10-3 and TRBJ2-7; 7 bases agree with TRBD2. CDR1 is ENHRY and CDR2 is SYGVKD in the germline V gene. With V trimmed by 2 bases and J by 4 bases, 14 bases remained unmatched. The CDR3 runs to 17 residues. The DNA of the CDR3 is TGTGCCATCAGTGAGGGGGCAATCGGCGGGAGTAGGTACGAGCAGTACTTC. It translates to CAISEGAIGGSRYEQYF.

V is TRBV12-3 or TRBV12-4 and J is TRBJ1-6; 7 bases align to TRBD1. V lost 5 bases, J lost 7 bases, and 5 bases stayed unmatched. This CDR3 region has 14 residues. The CDR3 bases are TGTGCCAGCAGTACCGGACAGGCCAATTCACCCCTCCACTTT. Its translation: CASSTGQANSPLHF.

The rearrangement links TRBV28 to TRBJ2-3; TRBD1 aligns across 8 bases. J was trimmed by 5 bases and V by 6 bases; bases with no gene match: 13. The germline V gene has CDR1 MDHEN and CDR2 SYDVKM. The CDR3 loop spans 16 amino acids. In DNA form, the CDR3 reads TGTGCCAGCAGCCGCAGGGGGCAGGCGGACATAGATACGCAGTATTTT. This codes for CASSRRGQADIDTQYF. Filled out from reference TRBV28 and TRBJ2-3, the complete variable domain reads DVKVTQSSRYLVKRTGEKVFLECVQDMDHENMFWYRQDPGLGLRLIYFSYDVKMKEKGDIPEGYSVSREKKERFSLILESASTNQTSMYLCASSRRGQADIDTQYFGPGTRLTVL.

The rearrangement joins TRBV12-3 or TRBV12-4 to TRBJ2-1; no clear D gene. The germline V and J ends were trimmed by 4 bases and 1 base, with 8 bases remaining between them. The CDR3 contains 14 residues. The CDR3 protein is CASSYSLSYNEQFF. The DNA of the CDR3 is TGTGCCAGCAGTTACTCTCTTTCCTACAATGAGCAGTTCTTC.

This chain uses TRBV28 with TRBJ2-3; possible D gene TRBD2, 6 bases. V was cut by 8 bases and J by 0 bases, with 21 bases left in between. CDR1 is MDHEN, CDR2 SYDVKM, per germline. The CDR3 runs to 17 residues. As DNA, the CDR3 is TGTGCCAGCGGCTACCCGCCGGGGAGCGGGAGCACAGATACGCAGTATTTT. This encodes CASGYPPGSGSTDTQYF. Full variable domain (outside the CDR3, taken from reference TRBV28 and TRBJ2-3): DVKVTQSSRYLVKRTGEKVFLECVQDMDHENMFWYRQDPGLGLRLIYFSYDVKMKEKGDIPEGYSVSREKKERFSLILESASTNQTSMYLCASGYPPGSGSTDTQYFGPGTRLTVL.

This clonotype was detected only a few times. V gene TRBV4-3 combines with J gene TRBJ2-7, with TRBD2 as a possible D gene (5 bases). The germline V gene encodes CDR1 LGHNA and CDR2 YSLEER. Trimming took 1 base from V and 6 from J, leaving 19 bases between them. This CDR3 region has 16 residues. The CDR3 DNA reads TGCGCCAGCAGCCAAGGCCCTCTAGCTGGAGAGGGCGAGCAGTACTTC. Translated, it gives CASSQGPLAGEGEQYF.

There are a few counts of this clonotype. DNA of the CDR3: TGCAGTGCTAGGGGAGGGTTCGGCGGGGAGCTGTTTTTT. Translated: CSARGGFGGELFF. The rearrangement joins TRBV20-1 to TRBJ2-2, with 7 bases aligning to TRBD2. The germline V gene has CDR1 DFQATT and CDR2 SNEGSKA (reference sequence). CDR3 length: 13 residues. V dropped 3 bases and J dropped 7; count of bases not matched to a gene: 5.

This clonotype was observed at least ten times. V is TRBV6-2 or TRBV6-3 and J is TRBJ2-7; tentative D call: TRBD2 (6 bases). Deletions cut 5 bases from V and 0 bases from J, with 11 bases between. Looked up from germline, CDR1 is MNHEY and CDR2 is SVGEGT. This CDR3 comprises 14 residues. The CDR3 is CASSPGGLSYEQYF. The CDR3 DNA reads as TGTGCCAGCAGTCCTGGGGGACTCTCCTACGAGCAGTACTTC.

This clonotype was seen many times. The gene calls are TRBV20-1 and TRBJ2-5, with no clear D. This CDR3 spans 13 amino acids. The V and J ends lost 6 bases and 0 bases respectively, with 11 bases between them. Germline V gene sequence: CDR1 DFQATT, CDR2 SNEGSKA (reference sequence). This chain's CDR3 is CSASRTHQETQYF. In DNA form, the CDR3 reads TGCAGTGCCTCTAGGACCCACCAAGAGACCCAGTACTTC.

Only one count was recorded for this clonotype. The rearrangement uses TRBV5-4 and TRBJ2-7; D gene uncertain. Germline CDR1 is SGHNT and CDR2 is YYREEE (reference sequence). The CDR3 is 15 residues long. The V gene lost 4 bases and the J gene lost 3 bases, with 17 bases spanning the gap. As DNA, the CDR3 is TGTGCCAGCAGCCCTGACGCGCAGGCAGTCTACGAGCAGTACTTC. Its translation: CASSPDAQAVYEQYF. Full variable domain (rest looked up from reference TRBV5-4 and TRBJ2-7): ETGVTQSPTHLIKTRGQQVTLRCSSQSGHNTVSWYQQALGQGPQFIFQYYREEENGRGNFPPRFSGLQFPNYSSELNVNALELDDSALYLCASSPDAQAVYEQYFGPGTRLTVT.

This clonotype occurred a few times. CDR3 sequence (DNA): TGTGCCAGTAGTATGGTAGCGGCATCAGGGGTCCCAGATACGCAGTATTTT. Protein sequence: CASSMVAASGVPDTQYF. The gene calls are TRBV19 and TRBJ2-3; D may match TRBD1 or TRBD2 (6 bases each). The V end lost 3 bases, the J end lost 4 bases, and 20 bases lay between the germline ends. The CDR3 runs to 17 residues. Germline CDR1 reads LNHDA; CDR2 reads SQIVND (reference sequence).

This rearrangement joins TRBV20-1 to TRBJ2-2; 11 positions match TRBD2. CDR1 is DFQATT and CDR2 is SNEGSKA in the germline V gene (reference sequence). The CDR3 length is 14 residues. Losses at the gene ends were 6 bases for V and 7 bases for J; bases not matched to a gene: 7. The CDR3 DNA follows: TGCAGTGCAAGACTAGCGGGAAGTGGCGGGGAGCTGTTTTTT. It translates to CSARLAGSGGELFF.